This T cell receptor beta chain was sequenced in a study of T cells in Graves' hyperthyroidism and ophthalmopathy. Study outcomes and limitations: Most clonotypes expanded in thyroid above 0.001 were likewise present in blood.

The table lists this clonotype with many counts. Its antigen is as yet unknown. Germline V gene data show CDR1 as SGHTA and CDR2 as FQGNSA. The CDR3 length is 15 residues. The germline V and J ends were trimmed by 7 bases and 4 bases, with 18 bases remaining between them. Stable disease denoted Graves' hyperthyroidism without ophthalmopathy progression within 18 months. Subjects aged 18 to 65 presented with newly diagnosed hyperthyroidism of less than 2 months' duration. There were TCR beta CDR3 regions amplified from RNA transcripts. RT-PCR in the first round (using the HTBI primer set) targeted the TCR CDR3. TCRdb processed the multiplex PCR reads anew with MiXCR; each CDR3 protein has one entry. In the table there are roughly 570,000 distinct CDR3 sequences, 15% to 19% of which are singletons.

The genes are TRBV7-2 and TRBJ2-3; a possible D gene is TRBD2 (7 bases). This clonotype originated in a woman aged 25 to 39 with Graves' hyperthyroidism. Sequencing was carried out using blood. This CDR3 is CASILLGGRADTQYF. In DNA form, the CDR3 reads TGTGCCAGCATCCTCCTGGGGGGGCGAGCAGATACGCAGTATTTT.